This record looks at one TCR beta chain sequence and its context. The record originates from a study of shared clonotypes between healthy human individuals. About 91 million PBMCs served as the genomic DNA source for unsorted samples. Germline loops: CDR1 KGHSH, CDR2 LQKENI. This CDR3 is 14 amino acids long. J gave up 5 bases and V 3 bases, and 7 bases lay outside the gene matches. Deep-level settings were used for running the assay. Profiled with immunoSEQ multiplex PCR; TCRdb holds only in-frame clones, not every one. Of about 450,000 clones in the sample, roughly 77% are singletons; the top ten hold 13%.

The TCR originated in a woman aged 40 to 55 in good health. Some clones in this sample may be carry-over from other donors' samples. Specimen: PBMCs. The chain joins TRBV18 to TRBJ2-7, with 7 positions matching TRBD2. CDR3 in amino acids: CASSPGGGPHEQYF. CDR3 nucleotides: TGTGCCAGCTCACCGGGGGGGGGACCCCACGAGCAGTACTTC.